The clone carrying this T cell receptor beta chain was recorded only once. This record comes from a study of blood T cell repertoires in COVID-19. Cohort placement rested on clinical history that participants reported themselves. The repertoire was sequenced with immunoSEQ multiplex PCR; TCRdb's copy has only in-frame clones and lacks some. The table includes about 480,000 clones, approximately 88% detected once. CDR3 length: 19 amino acids. V was clipped by 8 bases and J by 0 bases, with 25 bases between them. CDR1 and CDR2 (germline): KGHDR, SFDVKD. Sequenced material: PBMCs or T cells enriched from blood (not recorded which). The sequence derives from a woman between 35 and 50 years old who had recovered from COVID-19. This sequence joins TRBV24-1 and TRBJ2-1, with TRBD2 as a possible D gene (7 bases). CDR3 in amino acids: CATKGGSAGADSSYNEQFF. Written as DNA, the CDR3 is TGTGCCACCAAAGGGGGGTCGGCGGGGGCCGATAGCTCCTACAATGAGCAGTTCTTC.